The 12 T cell receptor beta chains reported below all come from one sample, sequenced in a study of T cells after somatic rescue of genetic block (dated by TCRdb to 2018 to 2021). Preparation of the library involved the immunoSEQ multiplex PCR assay. TCRdb took this table from immuneACCESS and kept in-frame rearrangements with V and J called. Such tables lack part of the clones; where checked against another copy, unresolved V genes explain under half of the gap, and the rest is unexplained. The table for this sample lists tens of thousands of clones; more than 80% of them were counted only once. Of the sample, roughly 1.7% falls within the top ten clones. Sequencing was carried out using peripheral blood mononuclear cells (PBMCs). The receptor set was obtained from a woman aged 18-29 years.

The chain employs TRBV5-1 and TRBJ2-5; D remains ambiguous. V was clipped by 0 bases and J by 5 bases, with 5 bases between them. The CDR3 covers 12 residues. The germline V gene encodes CDR1 SGHRS and CDR2 YFSETQ. Here the CDR3 DNA reads TGCGCCAGCAGCTTGGATACCGAGACCCAGTACTTC. As protein: CASSLDTETQYF. Full variable domain (missing parts from reference TRBV5-1 and TRBJ2-5): KAGVTQTPRYLIKTRGQQVTLSCSPISGHRSVSWYQQTPGQGLQFLFEYFSETQRNKGNFPGRFSGRQFSNSRSEMNVSTLELGDSALYLCASSLDTETQYFGPGTRLLVL.

V is TRBV2 and J is TRBJ1-5; D gene ambiguous. The CDR3 runs 14 residues. Germline loops: CDR1 SNHLY, CDR2 FYNNEI. With 4 bases removed from V and 8 bases from J, the gap between germline ends came to 15 bases. This chain's CDR3 is CASSAQTPEEPQHF. CDR3 nucleotide sequence: TGTGCCAGCAGTGCGCAGACCCCCGAGGAGCCCCAGCATTTT.

The V and J genes are TRBV5-4 and TRBJ1-1; 8 bases agree with TRBD1. CDR1 is SGHNT, CDR2 YYREEE, per germline (reference sequence). The CDR3 consists of 15 residues. The J segment lost 5 bases and the V segment lost 3 bases, leaving 9 bases of the junction unmatched. CDR3 sequence (DNA): TGTGCCAGCAGCTCCCGACAGGGGTTGGAAACTGAAGCTTTCTTT. Translating it yields CASSSRQGLETEAFF.

V gene TRBV7-2 combines with J gene TRBJ1-1; D may be TRBD1 (5 bases). The ends were cut back, 6 bases at V and 0 bases at J, with 11 bases in the middle. The CDR3 extends over 14 amino acids. CDR1 is SGHTA, CDR2 FQGNSA, per germline. CDR3 DNA: TGTGCCAGCAGTAAAGAGGGGCTGAACACTGAAGCTTTCTTT. Its translation: CASSKEGLNTEAFF. Full variable domain (remainder filled in from reference TRBV7-2 and TRBJ1-1): GAGVSQSPSNKVTEKGKDVELRCDPISGHTALYWYRQSLGQGLEFLIYFQGNSAPDKSGLPSDRFSAERTGGSVSTLTIQRTQQEDSAVYLCASSKEGLNTEAFFGQGTRLTVV.

The CDR3 is CASSGAGTGGGKRSETQYF. CDR3 in DNA: TGTGCCAGCAGTGGGGCCGGGACAGGGGGCGGGAAGAGATCAGAGACCCAGTACTTC. The chain links TRBV6-1 to TRBJ2-5; 12 positions agree with TRBD1. The CDR3 is 19 amino acids. V shed 4 bases and J 4 bases; nucleotides not matched to a gene: 16. Germline assignment: CDR1 MNHNS and CDR2 SASEGT.

The J gene is TRBJ2-5, the V gene TRBV7-8, with D perhaps matching TRBD2 (6 bases). Germline CDR1 is SGHVS and CDR2 is FQNEAQ. V lost 5 bases and J lost 4, with 14 bases in between. The CDR3 contains 14 residues. CDR3 loop: CASSPRLDGETQYF. Written as DNA, the CDR3 is TGTGCCAGCAGCCCTAGACTAGATGGAGAGACCCAGTACTTC.

V usage is TRBV4-1 and J usage is TRBJ1-4; 8 positions agree with TRBD1. V shed 1 base, J shed 7 bases, and the junction held 5 bases outside the gene matches. Germline CDR1 MGHRA, CDR2 YSYEKL. This CDR3 spans 15 amino acids. CDR3 in amino acids: CASSQGGTGSEKLFF. The CDR3 DNA is TGCGCCAGCAGCCAAGGGGGGACAGGATCTGAAAAACTGTTTTTT.

The chain couples TRBV7-9 to TRBJ2-1; 7 bases agree with TRBD1. The germline V gene has CDR1 SEHNR and CDR2 FQNEAQ (reference sequence). The CDR3 is 15 residues long. Unmatched junction bases numbered 12, after V lost 4 bases and J lost 9 bases. The CDR3 region has the DNA TGTGCCAGCAGCTCCCGACAGGGTCCTTGGGGTGAGCAGTTCTTC. Its protein is CASSSRQGPWGEQFF.

The chain links TRBV19 to TRBJ1-2; TRBD1 aligns across 9 bases. This CDR3 is 14 amino acids long. Germline V gene sequence: CDR1 LNHDA, CDR2 SQIVND (reference sequence). V lost 7 bases to trimming and J lost 4 bases; unmatched junction nucleotides: 7. This CDR3 reads CASIGTGNSYGYTF. CDR3 coding DNA: TGTGCCAGTATTGGGACAGGGAATAGCTATGGCTACACCTTC. The whole variable domain, remainder taken from reference TRBV19 and TRBJ1-2, is DGGITQSPKYLFRKEGQNVTLSCEQNLNHDAMYWYRQDPGQGLRLIYYSQIVNDFQKGDIAEGYSVSREKKESFPLTVTSAQKNPTAFYLCASIGTGNSYGYTFGSGTRLTVV.

The chain carries TRBV27 and TRBJ1-1; D gene ambiguous. In germline, CDR1 is MNHEY, CDR2 SMNVEV (reference sequence). This CDR3 has 14 residues. Trimming took off 1 base at V and 1 base at J, with 7 bases between the two ends. The CDR3 loop is CASSLLGGNTEAFF. The DNA of the CDR3 is TGTGCCAGCAGTTTATTGGGCGGGAACACTGAAGCTTTCTTT.

This clone was detected once. The chain employs TRBV29-1 and TRBJ2-5; no clear D gene. Deletions cut 7 bases from V and 7 bases from J, with 10 bases between. This CDR3 is built from 10 residues. From germline, CDR1 is SQVTM and CDR2 ANQGSEA. CDR3 in amino acids: CSATSGTQYF. CDR3 in DNA: TGCAGCGCTACCTCGGGGACCCAGTACTTC. Combining the CDR3 with reference TRBV29-1 and TRBJ2-5 gives the whole variable domain SAVISQKPSRDICQRGTSLTIQCQVDSQVTMMFWYRQQPGQSLTLIATANQGSEATYESGFVIDKFPISRPNLTFSTLTVSNMSPEDSSIYLCSATSGTQYFGPGTRLLVL.

The rearrangement links TRBV28 to TRBJ1-2, with unresolved D. Trimming stripped 6 bases from V and 7 bases from J, with 9 bases between. The CDR3 spans 11 residues. Germline CDR1 MDHEN, CDR2 SYDVKM. CDR3 nucleotides: TGTGCCAGCAGGAAGGGTGTTGGCTACACCTTC. This gives the protein CASRKGVGYTF.